Shown below are 13 T cell receptor beta chains from a single sample sequenced in a study of blood T cell repertoires in COVID-19. TCRdb keeps only in-frame clones here, not all; method: immunoSEQ multiplex PCR. The data show about 150,000 clones, with around 89% seen just once and around 2.9% held by the top ten. Sequenced material: peripheral blood. The source of these receptors is a man aged 55 to 70 with active or convalescent COVID-19.

The chain uses TRBV3-1 (or the pseudogene TRBV3-2) and TRBJ2-1; 8 bases line up with TRBD2. From germline, CDR1 is LGHDT and CDR2 YNNKEL (reference sequence). This CDR3 has 15 residues. V was pared by 4 bases and J by 3 bases, with 5 bases of the junction left unmatched. The DNA of the CDR3 is TGTGCCAGCAGCCTACTAGCGGCAGTCTACAATGAGCAGTTCTTC. Translated: CASSLLAAVYNEQFF.

The CDR3 bases are TGTGCCAGCAGCTTAACGGCCTCGGGAAAGAACACTGAAGCTTTCTTT. It translates to CASSLTASGKNTEAFF. This chain connects TRBV7-3 to TRBJ1-1; no firm D call. This CDR3 spans 16 amino acids. V was clipped by 0 bases and J by 1 base, with 12 bases between them. Germline lookup yields CDR1 SGHTA and CDR2 FQGTGA.

The chain recombines TRBV15 with TRBJ2-2; TRBD2 agrees at 14 bases. This CDR3 has 17 amino acids. Trimming cost V 1 base and J 6 bases; bases outside gene matches: 4. CDR1 is LNHNV and CDR2 is YYDKDF in the germline V gene (reference sequence). The CDR3 DNA sequence: TGTGCCACCAGCAGAGGGGGACTAGCGGGAGAGGCCGGGGAGCTGTTTTTT. It specifies CATSRGGLAGEAGELFF.

The chain carries TRBV24-1 and TRBJ2-7, with 8 nucleotides matching TRBD2. The CDR3 contains 18 residues. The J segment lost 0 bases and the V segment lost 0 bases, leaving 9 bases of the junction unmatched. The germline V gene has CDR1 KGHDR and CDR2 SFDVKD. The CDR3 nucleotides are TGTGCCACCAGTGATTTGAACGCTAGCGGGTCCAGCTCCTACGAGCAGTACTTC. Residues: CATSDLNASGSSSYEQYF.

The genes are TRBV21-1 and TRBJ1-5; TRBD1, the table's D call, lacks a check against the DNA. TRBV21-1 is listed as a pseudogene. There are 19 residues in the CDR3. CDR3 amino acids: CASSIPGQGAKIGNQPQHF. As DNA, the CDR3 is TGTGCCAGCAGCATACCGGGACAGGGGGCTAAAATCGGCAATCAGCCCCAGCATTTT.

The CDR3 DNA is TGTGCCAGCAGCGCAGGGACAGGGAGAGGTGAAGAGACCCAGTACTTC. Amino acid sequence: CASSAGTGRGEETQYF. The gene calls are TRBV11-2 and TRBJ2-5, with 9 nucleotides matching TRBD1. The CDR3 runs 16 residues. The trim removed 5 bases at V and 3 bases at J, leaving 10 bases unmatched. Germline CDR1 is SGHAT and CDR2 is FQNNGV.

This chain uses TRBV6-5 with TRBJ2-5; 11 positions agree with TRBD2. Germline CDR1 and CDR2: MNHEY and SVGAGI. J lost 4 bases, V lost 0 bases, and 4 bases had no gene match. This CDR3 region has 16 residues. The CDR3 bases are TGTGCCAGCAGTTACTCACTAGCGGGAGAAGGAGAGACCCAGTACTTC. Protein sequence: CASSYSLAGEGETQYF.

CDR3 in amino acids: CASSEWDSLPRSISSTDTQYF. CDR3 DNA sequence: TGTGCCAGCAGTGAATGGGACTCTCTACCCCGCTCTATTTCTAGCACAGATACGCAGTATTTT. The chain employs TRBV2 and TRBJ2-3; D is perhaps TRBD2 (6 bases). Trimming shortened V by 2 bases and J by 0 bases, and 27 bases separated the two germline ends. In germline, CDR1 is SNHLY, CDR2 FYNNEI. This CDR3 has 21 residues.

This clone was found a few times. The J gene is TRBJ1-1, the V gene TRBV30; weak D call: TRBD1 (6 bases). Trimming removed 1 base at V and 3 bases at J, with 12 bases between. CDR3 size: 14 residues. Germline assignment: CDR1 GTSNPN and CDR2 SVGIG (reference sequence). The CDR3 loop reads CAWSGDTYYTEAFF. The CDR3 DNA reads TGTGCCTGGAGTGGGGACACATACTACACTGAAGCTTTCTTT.

The rearrangement links TRBV10-3 to TRBJ2-1; the match to TRBD2 covers 7 bases. Looked up from germline, CDR1 is ENHRY and CDR2 is SYGVKD. This CDR3 region has 13 residues. The ends lost 8 bases at V and 5 bases at J; junction bases unmatched: 6. The CDR3 sequence is CAIFRTSNNEQFF. The CDR3 nucleotides read TGTGCCATCTTCCGGACTAGTAACAATGAGCAGTTCTTC.

The chain carries TRBV7-9 and TRBJ2-1; D perhaps matches TRBD1 (7 bases). Trimming left V 5 bases short and J 6 bases short, with 14 bases between. In germline, CDR1 is SEHNR, CDR2 FQNEAQ (reference sequence). The CDR3 totals 14 residues. DNA of the CDR3: TGTGCCAGCAGCCCGGGGGCAGGGGGCAATGAGCAGTTCTTC. Translated: CASSPGAGGNEQFF.

The V call is TRBV6-5, the J call TRBJ1-3; possible D gene TRBD1, 6 bases. Germline V gene sequence: CDR1 MNHEY, CDR2 SVGAGI. This CDR3 spans 15 amino acids. Deletions cut 2 bases from V and 4 bases from J, with 12 bases between. The CDR3 spells CASSYDRLGGNTIYF. As DNA, the CDR3 is TGTGCCAGCAGTTACGACAGGCTAGGGGGAAACACCATATATTTT.

CDR3 bases: TGTGCCAGCAGCACCTTCCGGGACAGGGGAAGAAGGCAGCCCCAGCATTTT. It translates to CASSTFRDRGRRQPQHF. V is TRBV28 and J is TRBJ1-5; 10 bases map to TRBD1. Germline values: CDR1 MDHEN, CDR2 SYDVKM. With 6 bases clipped from V and 7 bases from J, the junction kept 15 bases outside the gene matches. The CDR3 is made up of 17 amino acids.